This TCR beta chain was retrieved from a study of regulatory T cells in long-lasting Graves disease. Arm-PCR of CDR3 regions and iRepertoire HTBI primers were used to build TCR beta libraries. TCRdb itself ran the multiplex PCR reads through MiXCR, one entry per CDR3 protein. The table lists a few hundred thousand distinct CDR3 sequences, 15% of them singletons. CDR3 length: 15 residues. The germline V gene encodes CDR1 WSHSY and CDR2 SAAADI. V was cut by 3 bases and J by 7 bases, with 15 bases left in between. Specified time point: newly diagnosed GD, antithyroid drugs for less than 3 months. The TCR library used RNA extracted from PBMCs. This same sample was also taken into another study, of T cells in Graves' hyperthyroidism and ophthalmopathy. That publication notes: Also found in blood were most expanded thyroid clonotypes above 0.001.

The sample here was peripheral blood mononuclear cells (PBMCs), taken at new diagnosis, from a patient treated with antithyroid drugs. The rearrangement uses TRBV10-2 and TRBJ2-2, with D possibly being TRBD1 (5 bases). The source is a woman in her forties with Graves disease. The CDR3 sequence is CASSEGVSVVGELFF. The DNA of the CDR3 is TGCGCCAGCAGTGAAGGGGTGTCAGTGGTCGGGGAGCTGTTTTTT.